This TCR beta chain was identified during a study of CD8 T cells in Susac syndrome. The authors sequenced TCR beta from blood CD8+ and CD4+ T cells. The multiple sclerosis control group comprised treatment-naive patients with stable or active relapsing-remitting disease. Isolation of CD8+ and CD4+ T cells was performed negatively, whereas enrichment of TEMRA cells was done by FACS. Reverse transcription of roughly 0.5 to 1 ug RNA was performed with random hexamers. The amplification used immunoSEQ multiplex PCR on TCR beta CDR3; it spanned 54 Vbeta and 13 Jbeta. TCRdb independently ran MiXCR on the immunoSEQ multiplex PCR reads; one entry per CDR3 protein. The sample has a few hundred thousand distinct CDR3 sequences; 95% are singletons. The source material was CD4+ T cells from PBMCs. The clonotype comes from a human donor with multiple sclerosis.

This CDR3 is CSVEGVPDYGYTF. For the CDR3, the DNA is TGCAGCGTTGAGGGCGTCCCGGACTATGGCTACACCTTC. This rearrangement joins TRBV29-1 to TRBJ1-2; unclear D gene. V was clipped by 3 bases and J by 3 bases, with 11 bases between them. Germline values: CDR1 SQVTM, CDR2 ANQGSEA. The CDR3 totals 13 residues.